This TCR beta chain was sequenced for a study of OX40 agonist ivuxolimab in advanced cancers. A note on this clone: Its antigen is not known.

Study-level points and caveats: At doses 0.1 to 3.0 mg/kg, CD4+ and CD8+ clones expanded. CD8+ T cells averaged more expanded clones than CD4+.

The assay was immunoSEQ multiplex PCR, and TCRdb's table has in-frame clones only and misses some. The data show some 55,000 clones, approximately 93% seen once. Blood was sampled at baseline, cycle 4 day 1, and cycle 7 day 1. V was clipped by 5 bases and J by 6 bases; unmatched bases: 6. Germline V gives CDR1 SGHNT, CDR2 YENEEA. The CDR3 totals 13 residues. The input for sequencing was CD4+ or CD8+ T cells sorted from blood, taken in a trial of the OX40 agonist ivuxolimab. V and J are TRBV11-3 and TRBJ2-7; 8 bases align to TRBD1. The receptor was isolated from an adult with an advanced solid tumor such as melanoma, head and neck, liver or kidney cancer. CDR3 loop: CASSGGQGGEQYF. CDR3 coding DNA: TGTGCCAGCAGCGGCGGACAGGGCGGCGAGCAGTACTTC.